This T cell receptor beta chain was profiled in a study of CD8+ T cells in alopecia areata. In the study overall: The study gave treated patients oral tofacitinib at 5 to 10 mg twice daily.

This clone was detected a few times. Other DNA sequences within the sample encode an identical CDR3. Treatment reported: oral pan-JAK inhibitor, 5-10 mg twice daily. The authors extracted RNA and reverse transcribed it into cDNA as the sequencing template. Profiling relied on immunoSEQ multiplex PCR, and the TCRdb table lists in-frame clones only, not all of them. Here the sample spans some 220,000 clones, under 75% being singletons. The sequencing used CD4+ T cells sorted from blood, collected at week 4, from a patient treated with tofacitinib. The sequence came from a human donor with alopecia areata.

The CDR3: CSVGVSGANVLTF. The DNA of the CDR3 is TGCAGCGTTGGGGTTTCTGGGGCCAACGTCCTGACTTTC. V is TRBV29-1 and J is TRBJ2-6; D is uncertain. The germline gives CDR1 SQVTM, CDR2 ANQGSEA. The CDR3 totals 13 residues. Trimming took 4 bases from V and 1 from J, leaving 5 bases between them.